Listed here is a single TCR beta chain. The antigen remains unidentified. The data are from a study of long-term antiretroviral therapy in people with HIV. Run at survey level, the immunoSEQ assay was version v3.0. Some clones are missing from TCRdb's copy, which holds only in-frame ones; the method was immunoSEQ multiplex PCR. The sample contains 23,000 or so clones, 65% to 85% of which appear only once. A minimum of one pre-ART and two post-ART PBMC samples existed for each donor. This CDR3 spans 14 amino acids. CDR1 is SGHRS, CDR2 YFSETQ, per germline. V lost 4 bases to trimming and J lost 5 bases, with 15 bases between them. General study points: Clones that had undergone expansion before ART dominated the repertoire at all time points. The blood, collected between the mid-2000s and the late 2010s, was possibly taken under older ART regimens.

The origin of this receptor is a young man with HIV. The sample consisted of unsorted PBMCs, taken about 4.1 years after starting antiretroviral therapy. The genes are TRBV5-1 and TRBJ1-2; D may be TRBD1 (5 bases). The CDR3 protein is CASSTDGGSYGYTF. DNA for the CDR3: TGCGCCAGCAGCACGGACGGGGGTAGTTATGGCTACACCTTC. The complete variable domain, with remaining parts taken from reference TRBV5-1 and TRBJ1-2, reads KAGVTQTPRYLIKTRGQQVTLSCSPISGHRSVSWYQQTPGQGLQFLFEYFSETQRNKGNFPGRFSGRQFSNSRSEMNVSTLELGDSALYLCASSTDGGSYGYTFGSGTRLTVV.